This paragraph reports one T cell receptor beta chain. This sample was taken from a study of blood T cell repertoires in COVID-19. Background on the study: Material from acute and convalescent COVID-19 was sourced from the United States, Italy and Spain.

Germline V CDR1 and CDR2: ENHRY, SYGVKD. V dropped 2 bases and J dropped 3 bases, with 8 bases sitting between them. The CDR3 totals 13 residues. Original data processing: Reference gene primer amplification in the assay estimated nucleated cell counts. Clones were read by immunoSEQ multiplex PCR, and TCRdb kept only the in-frame ones, dropping some. V and J calls and clone size are given by that table; D and trimming were obtained from the DNA. The sample includes fewer than 55,000 clones, roughly 79% of them seen just once. The chain links TRBV10-3 to TRBJ2-7, with D perhaps matching TRBD1 (6 bases). The origin of this receptor is a woman older than 75 with COVID-19, enrolled during active disease. Sequenced: peripheral blood. CDR3 nucleotide sequence: TGTGCCATCAGTGAGAAGGGGGACTACGAGCAGTACTTC. Translating gives CAISEKGDYEQYF.